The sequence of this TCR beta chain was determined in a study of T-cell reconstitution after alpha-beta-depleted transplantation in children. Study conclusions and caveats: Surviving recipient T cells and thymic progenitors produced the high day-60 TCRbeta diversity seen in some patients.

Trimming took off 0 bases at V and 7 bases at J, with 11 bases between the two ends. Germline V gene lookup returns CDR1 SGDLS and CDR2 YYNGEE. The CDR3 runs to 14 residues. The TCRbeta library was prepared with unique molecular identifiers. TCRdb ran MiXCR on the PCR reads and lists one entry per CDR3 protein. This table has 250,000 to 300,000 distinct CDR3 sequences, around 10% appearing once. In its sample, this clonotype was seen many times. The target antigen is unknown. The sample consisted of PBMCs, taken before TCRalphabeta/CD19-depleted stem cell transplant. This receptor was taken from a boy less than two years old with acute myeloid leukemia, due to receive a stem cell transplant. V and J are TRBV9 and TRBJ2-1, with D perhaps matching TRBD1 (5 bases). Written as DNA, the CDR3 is TGTGCCAGCAGCGTAGGGGCAGGGTGGAATGAGCAGTTCTTC. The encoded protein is CASSVGAGWNEQFF.